A single sample is the source of the 3 T cell receptor beta chains below, sequenced in a study of blood T cell repertoires in COVID-19. Using immunoSEQ multiplex PCR, the repertoire was profiled, and TCRdb retains in-frame clones only, with some absent. The table has fewer than 350,000 clones, about nine tenths seen once; the top ten hold more than 10%. Sample: peripheral blood. The receptors here all came from a woman in her 30s with COVID-19, enrolled during active disease.

The chain uses TRBV28 and TRBJ2-5; 9 bases are shared with TRBD1. The CDR3 runs to 13 residues. The junction had 4 bases not matched to a gene; V was cut back by 5 bases and J by 6 bases. Germline assignment: CDR1 MDHEN and CDR2 SYDVKM. This CDR3 reads CASSKQGAQTQYF. The CDR3 DNA reads as TGTGCCAGCAGTAAACAGGGGGCTCAGACCCAGTACTTC.

The count of this clone is one. V gene TRBV27 combines with J gene TRBJ2-7; 7 bases match TRBD1. The CDR3 covers 14 residues. The ends lost 8 bases at V and 5 bases at J; junction bases unmatched: 12. Germline values: CDR1 MNHEY, CDR2 SMNVEV (reference sequence). The DNA of the CDR3 is TGTGCCAGCGGATCCGCCGGGACAGACCACGAGCAGTACTTC. It is translated as CASGSAGTDHEQYF.

In this sample, this clone turned up a few times. V is TRBV18 and J is TRBJ1-2, with D unresolved. The CDR3 totals 13 residues. Germline CDR1 is KGHSH and CDR2 is LQKENI. V lost 3 bases to trimming and J lost 8 bases, with 13 bases between them. DNA for the CDR3: TGTGCCAGCTCACCCGGTTCGGGGAAGGGCTACACCTTC. Translating gives CASSPGSGKGYTF.